These T cell receptor beta chains were read from a single sample in a study of cytomegalovirus exposure and HLA in healthy donors. The data were produced by immunoSEQ multiplex PCR, yet TCRdb's version contains in-frame clones alone and is incomplete. The data contain 100,000 or so clones, around 67% of them singletons. Sample: PBMCs. These receptors were collected from a man aged 50-59 years in good health and CMV-seronegative. CDR3s include the opening cysteine and the closing phenylalanine or tryptophan. D genes are given only for firm matches. Rows may omit the clone size; those that give it use once, few, many or a size class.

J: TRBJ2-7; length: 18; size: NA; V: TRBV5-1; D: NA; CDR3: CASSLDRPGYSSSYEQYF; DNA: TGCGCCAGCAGCTTGGATCGGCCGGGTTACTCTAGTTCCTACGAGCAGTACTTC
J: TRBJ2-7; length: 15; size: NA; V: TRBV30; D: NA; CDR3: CAWSAALGNYYEQYF; DNA: TGTGCCTGGAGTGCGGCACTCGGCAACTACTACGAGCAGTACTTC
J: TRBJ2-7; length: 12; size: NA; V: TRBV7-6; D: NA; CDR3: CASSPLNYEQYF; DNA: TGTGCCAGCAGCCCTCTTAACTACGAGCAGTACTTC
J: TRBJ1-4; length: 16; size: NA; V: TRBV4-1; D: NA; CDR3: CASSQDPPDRNEKLFF; DNA: TGCGCCAGCAGCCAAGATCCTCCAGACAGGAATGAAAAACTGTTTTTT
J: TRBJ1-5; length: 15; size: NA; V: TRBV27; D: NA; CDR3: CASSLFGGSNQPQHF; DNA: TGTGCCAGCAGTTTATTTGGGGGGTCCAATCAGCCCCAGCATTTT
J: TRBJ1-2; length: 15; size: few; V: TRBV4-1; D: NA; CDR3: CASSQNSRATMGYTF; DNA: TGCGCCAGCAGCCAAAATTCGCGGGCCACCATGGGCTACACCTTC
J: TRBJ2-6; length: 15; size: NA; V: TRBV28; D: NA; CDR3: CASRGTASGANVLTF; DNA: TGTGCCAGCAGAGGTACAGCCTCTGGGGCCAACGTCCTGACTTTC
J: TRBJ2-7; length: 15; size: once; V: TRBV23-1; D: TRBD2; CDR3: CASSPPSGSTYEQYF; DNA: TGCGCCAGCAGTCCGCCGAGCGGGAGCACCTACGAGCAGTACTTC
J: TRBJ2-7; length: 15; size: once; V: TRBV11-1; D: TRBD1; CDR3: CASSFPAGGTYEQYF; DNA: TGTGCCAGCAGCTTCCCGGCAGGGGGCACCTACGAGCAGTACTTC
J: TRBJ2-5; length: 15; size: NA; V: TRBV2; D: TRBD1; CDR3: CASSRDRGIRETQYF; DNA: TGTGCCAGCAGTAGGGACAGGGGGATTCGGGAGACCCAGTACTTC
J: TRBJ1-4; length: 17; size: NA; V: TRBV5-8; D: TRBD1; CDR3: CASSFGTGTGANEKLFF; DNA: TGTGCCAGCAGCTTCGGGACAGGGACGGGGGCTAATGAAAAACTGTTTTTT
J: TRBJ2-7; length: 14; size: NA; V: TRBV4-3; D: TRBD1; CDR3: CASSPGTGAYEQYF; DNA: TGCGCCAGCAGCCCAGGGACAGGTGCATACGAGCAGTACTTC
J: TRBJ2-1; length: 12; size: NA; V: TRBV2; D: NA; CDR3: CASSARFDEQFF; DNA: TGTGCCAGCAGCGCCCGGTTCGATGAGCAGTTCTTC
J: TRBJ2-5; length: 15; size: NA; V: TRBV27; D: TRBD1; CDR3: CASMGDRGHRETQYF; DNA: TGTGCCAGCATGGGGGACAGGGGGCATAGAGAGACCCAGTACTTC
J: TRBJ2-7; length: 16; size: NA; V: TRBV19; D: TRBD2; CDR3: CASSIGAGGFAYEQYF; DNA: TGTGCCAGTAGTATAGGAGCGGGAGGTTTCGCCTACGAGCAGTACTTC
J: TRBJ1-1; length: 13; size: NA; V: TRBV19; D: TRBD1; CDR3: CASTDRVGTEAFF; DNA: TGTGCCAGTACCGACAGGGTGGGCACTGAAGCTTTCTTT
J: TRBJ2-3; length: 14; size: NA; V: TRBV7-2; D: NA; CDR3: CASSSDPQTWEVYF; DNA: TGTGCCAGCAGTTCCGACCCCCAAACTTGGGAGGTATATTTT
J: TRBJ2-2; length: 15; size: NA; V: TRBV2; D: NA; CDR3: CASSEGRSNTGELFF; DNA: TGTGCCAGCAGTGAGGGCAGGTCAAACACCGGGGAGCTGTTTTTT
J: TRBJ1-1; length: 15; size: few; V: TRBV7-6; D: TRBD1; CDR3: CASSRQQGMNTEAFF; DNA: TGTGCCAGCAGCCGTCAACAGGGGATGAACACTGAAGCTTTCTTT
J: TRBJ1-5; length: 13; size: NA; V: TRBV6-1; D: NA; CDR3: CASSETGNQPQHF; DNA: TGTGCCAGCAGTGAAACGGGCAATCAGCCCCAGCATTTT
J: TRBJ2-7; length: 15; size: NA; V: TRBV7-9; D: NA; CDR3: CASSLNLVEVNEQYF; DNA: TGTGCCAGCAGCTTAAACCTCGTGGAGGTGAACGAGCAGTACTTC
J: TRBJ2-3; length: 16; size: NA; V: TRBV5-1; D: TRBD2; CDR3: CASSIGLARTTDTQYF; DNA: TGCGCCAGCAGCATTGGACTAGCTAGGACCACAGATACGCAGTATTTT
J: TRBJ1-6; length: 13; size: NA; V: TRBV27; D: NA; CDR3: CASSSGKGQPLHF; DNA: TGTGCCAGCAGTTCGGGGAAGGGTCAACCCCTCCACTTT
J: TRBJ2-7; length: 13; size: few; V: TRBV6-5; D: TRBD1; CDR3: CASSVRGPNEQYF; DNA: TGTGCCAGCTCGGTGAGGGGGCCCAACGAGCAGTACTTC
J: TRBJ2-3; length: 14; size: few; V: TRBV7-2; D: NA; CDR3: CASSYGQSTDTQYF; DNA: TGTGCCAGCAGCTACGGACAGAGCACAGATACGCAGTATTTT